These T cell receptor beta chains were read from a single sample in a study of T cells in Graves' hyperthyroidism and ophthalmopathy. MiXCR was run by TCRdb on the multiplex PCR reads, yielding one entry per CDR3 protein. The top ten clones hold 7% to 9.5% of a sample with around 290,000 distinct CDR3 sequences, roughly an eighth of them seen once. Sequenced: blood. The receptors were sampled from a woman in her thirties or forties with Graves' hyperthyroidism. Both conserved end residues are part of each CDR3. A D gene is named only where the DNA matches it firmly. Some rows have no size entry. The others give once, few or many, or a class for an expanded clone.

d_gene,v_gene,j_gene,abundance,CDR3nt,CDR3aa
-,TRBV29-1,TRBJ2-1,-,TGCAGCGTCCCGGGGCGAGCTTCCTACAATGAGCAGTTCTTC,CSVPGRASYNEQFF
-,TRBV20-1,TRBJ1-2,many,TGCAGTGCTAGTGTGGTCCGAGGCTCAAAGCCTACTAACTATGGCTACACCTTC,CSASVVRGSKPTNYGYTF
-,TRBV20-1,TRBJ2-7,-,TGCAGTGCTGGCGGCGCAGGGCGCACCTACGAGCAGTACTTC,CSAGGAGRTYEQYF
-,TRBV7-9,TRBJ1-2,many,TGTGCCAGCAGGAAGCTCGGACAGTCGGACTATGGCTACACCTTC,CASRKLGQSDYGYTF
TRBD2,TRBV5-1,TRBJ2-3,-,TGCGCCAGCAGCCCCTCTAGCGGGGGTAGCACAGATACGCAGTATTTT,CASSPSSGGSTDTQYF
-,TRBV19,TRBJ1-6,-,TGTGCCAGTAGTACCCGGGTCCTTAATTCACCCCTCCACTTT,CASSTRVLNSPLHF
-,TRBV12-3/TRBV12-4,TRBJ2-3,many,TGTGCCAGCAGTTCTCCGGGACTGAGCACAGATACGCAGTATTTT,CASSSPGLSTDTQYF
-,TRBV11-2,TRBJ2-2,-,TGTGCCAGCAGCTCAGGGGGGAGTGGGACCGGGGAGCTGTTTTTT,CASSSGGSGTGELFF
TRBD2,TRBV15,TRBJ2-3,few,TGTGCCACCAGCAAGGCTAGCGGGACGAGCACAGATACGCAGTATTTT,CATSKASGTSTDTQYF
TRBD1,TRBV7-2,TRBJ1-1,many,TGTGCCAGCAGCTCTTGGACAGGACGAAACACTGAAGCTTTCTTT,CASSSWTGRNTEAFF
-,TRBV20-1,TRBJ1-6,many,TGCAGTGCTGGAAAGACCGGGACACTCCACTTT,CSAGKTGTLHF
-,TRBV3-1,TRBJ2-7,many,TGTGCCAGCAGCTCAACAGGGCCCGCGGGTTGGGAGCAGTACTTC,CASSSTGPAGWEQYF
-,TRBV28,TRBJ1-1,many,TGTGCCAGCAGTTTGATTGGGAACACTGAAGCTTTCTTT,CASSLIGNTEAFF
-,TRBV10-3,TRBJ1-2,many,TGTGCCATCAGTGAGTCCCTGACATCGTATGGCTACACCTTC,CAISESLTSYGYTF
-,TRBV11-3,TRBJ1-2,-,TGTGCCACCTCTAGGGGCTCACTGAACTATGGCTACACCTTC,CATSRGSLNYGYTF
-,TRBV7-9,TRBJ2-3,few,TGTGCCAGCAGCGGAGGATGGTTTAATAGAGATACGCAGTATTTT,CASSGGWFNRDTQYF
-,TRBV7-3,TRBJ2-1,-,TGTGCCAGCAGCTTGGGGGTAGCGGCTGAGCAGTTCTTC,CASSLGVAAEQFF
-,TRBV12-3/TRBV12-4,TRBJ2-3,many,TGTGCCAGCAGTGCCCACGGGACTAGCACAGATACGCAGTATTTT,CASSAHGTSTDTQYF
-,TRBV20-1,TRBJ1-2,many,TGCAGTGCTAGTTTCCGGATTTATGGCTACACCTTC,CSASFRIYGYTF
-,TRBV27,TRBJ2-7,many,TGTGCCAGCAGCCGGGACCATTCCTACGAGCAGTACTTC,CASSRDHSYEQYF
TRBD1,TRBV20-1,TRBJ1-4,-,TGCAGTGCTCGGGACAGGGGGGCTAGTAATGAAAAACTGTTTTTT,CSARDRGASNEKLFF
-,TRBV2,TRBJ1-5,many,TGTGCCAGCAAGTCCAGGGATGCTAATCAGCCCCAGCATTTT,CASKSRDANQPQHF
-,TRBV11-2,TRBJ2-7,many,TGTGCCAGCAGCTTAAACCCCTCCTACGAGCAGTACTTC,CASSLNPSYEQYF
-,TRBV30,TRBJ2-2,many,TGTGCCTGGAGTGTCCCGAACACCGGGGAGCTGTTTTTT,CAWSVPNTGELFF
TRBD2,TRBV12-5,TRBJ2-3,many,TGCCCAGGTGGCGGGAGCACAAGCACAGATACGCAGTATTTT,CPGGGSTSTDTQYF
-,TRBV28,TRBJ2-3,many,TGTGCCAGCACTAGTCCGCCCCCCGGGGATACGCAGTATTTT,CASTSPPPGDTQYF
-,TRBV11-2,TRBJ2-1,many,TGTGCCAGCAGCAGAGGGGACTTCTACAATGAGCAGTTCTTC,CASSRGDFYNEQFF
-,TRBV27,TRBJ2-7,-,TGTGCCAGCAGTTCGTTGCTAGCCTACGAGCAGTACTTC,CASSSLLAYEQYF
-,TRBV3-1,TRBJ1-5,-,TGTGCCAGCAGCCCGCACGGACAGCCCAATCAGCACCAGCATTTT,CASSPHGQPNQHQHF
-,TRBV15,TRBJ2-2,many,TGTGCCACCAGCAGAGATCCTAGTGGGACCGGGGAGCTGTTTTTT,CATSRDPSGTGELFF
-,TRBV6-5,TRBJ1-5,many,TGTGCCAGCAGTTACTCGATTTCTGGGTCTTCGTGGAATCAGCCCCAGCATTTT,CASSYSISGSSWNQPQHF
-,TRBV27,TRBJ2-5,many,TGTGCCAGCAGTTTATGGGAGACCCAGTACTTC,CASSLWETQYF
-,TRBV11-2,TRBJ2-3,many,TGTGCCAGCAGCCCCTTCCCGGAAGATACGCAGTATTTT,CASSPFPEDTQYF
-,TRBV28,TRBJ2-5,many,TGTGCCAGCAGTCCCTCGTCCCCTCTCGCTATATGGGAGGAGACCCAGTACTTC,CASSPSSPLAIWEETQYF
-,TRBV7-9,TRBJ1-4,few,TGTGCCAGCAGCTTAGAAACCACTAGGCGGAATGAAAAACTGTTTTTT,CASSLETTRRNEKLFF
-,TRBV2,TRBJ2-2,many,TGTGCCAGCAGTGAAGCTAGTCAGATTGCGGCCGGGGAGCTGTTTTTT,CASSEASQIAAGELFF
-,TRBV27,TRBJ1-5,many,TGTGCCAGCAGTTTTAACCGCTATCAGCCCCAGCATTTT,CASSFNRYQPQHF
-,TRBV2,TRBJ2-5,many,TGTGCCAGCAAAATTCTTGGAGAGACCCAGTACTTC,CASKILGETQYF
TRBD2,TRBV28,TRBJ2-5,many,TGTGCCAGCATTTCTAGCGGCGAAGAGACCCAGTACTTC,CASISSGEETQYF
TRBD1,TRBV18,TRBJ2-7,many,TGTGCCAGCTCAACCGAGACAGGGACCGAGCAGTACTTC,CASSTETGTEQYF
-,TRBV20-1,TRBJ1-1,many,TGCAGTGCTAGAGCCGGTTTCACTGAAGCTTTCTTT,CSARAGFTEAFF
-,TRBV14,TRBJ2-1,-,TGTGCCAGCAGCCAAGGAGGGCGATTCTGGGAGCAGTTCTTC,CASSQGGRFWEQFF
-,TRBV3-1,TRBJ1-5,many,TGTGCCAGCAGCCAAGGACGACAGCCAAATCAGCCCCAGCATTTT,CASSQGRQPNQPQHF